A selection of T cell receptor beta chains follows, all from one sample in a study of response to subunit inactivated influenza vaccine. Via MiXCR, TCRdb re-called the RT-PCR reads, giving one row per CDR3 protein. Among more than 600,000 distinct CDR3 sequences, approximately 17% were seen once, and the ten largest hold roughly 10%. Sample: PBMCs from blood, taken approximately 5 days after vaccination. Receptors originate from a man over 45 who received an inactivated influenza vaccine. Both conserved end residues are trimmed from each CDR3. A D gene is named only where the DNA matches it firmly.

CDR3aa,j_gene,len,v_gene,d_gene
ASSLLFQGGGEQY,TRBJ2-7,13,TRBV7-9,.
ASSILAGEETQY,TRBJ2-5,12,TRBV7-2,TRBD2
ASSFTRYGYT,TRBJ1-2,10,TRBV7-2,.
ASSLSLAINEQF,TRBJ2-1,12,TRBV12-3/TRBV12-4,.
ASSFGGTGIQY,TRBJ2-4,11,TRBV12-3/TRBV12-4,TRBD1
ASSHGRVTGELF,TRBJ2-2,12,TRBV7-2,.
ASSTGSQQPAKNIQY,TRBJ2-4,15,TRBV11-2,.
ASSTRQGKIRETQY,TRBJ2-5,14,TRBV21-1,.
ASSPSQGSGANVLT,TRBJ2-6,14,TRBV18,.
ASSPRPGRSLYQETQY,TRBJ2-5,16,TRBV11-2,.
ASSYEWGKSSYEQY,TRBJ2-7,14,TRBV6-2/TRBV6-3,.
SANGGGPNSPLH,TRBJ1-6,12,TRBV20-1,TRBD1
ASRSGQARSGNTIY,TRBJ1-3,14,TRBV12-3/TRBV12-4,TRBD1
ATAGGRGNEQF,TRBJ2-1,11,TRBV12-3/TRBV12-4,TRBD2
ASREQRLGEQY,TRBJ2-7,11,TRBV6-1,.
ASSLQTGEQPQH,TRBJ1-5,12,TRBV12-3/TRBV12-4,TRBD1
ASTLQTGTSGYGEQF,TRBJ2-1,15,TRBV12-3/TRBV12-4,TRBD2
ASSADRGNTEAF,TRBJ1-1,12,TRBV7-2,TRBD1
ASTGTSGENEQF,TRBJ2-1,12,TRBV6-2/TRBV6-3,TRBD2
SARLGALRETQY,TRBJ2-5,12,TRBV20-1,.
ASSQFMNTEAF,TRBJ1-1,11,TRBV7-2,.
ASSYSNGAGETQY,TRBJ2-5,13,TRBV6-5,.
ASSWAGDTDTQY,TRBJ2-3,12,TRBV5-1,TRBD2
SALPSTLSTDTQY,TRBJ2-3,13,TRBV20-1,.